These 22 T cell receptor beta chains were all obtained from the same sample, sequenced in a study of T cells after yellow fever vaccination. MiXCR, applied by TCRdb to the 5' RACE reads, yields one record per CDR3 protein. The sample has about 310,000 distinct CDR3 sequences, 3% to 4.5% seen once. This specimen consisted of PBMCs, obtained on the day of the yellow fever booster vaccination. The receptor source for this set is a man aged 18 to 29 who received the YFV17D yellow fever vaccine.

Ten or more counts support this clonotype. The J gene is TRBJ1-3, the V gene TRBV20-1; tentative D call: TRBD1 (5 bases). Germline loops: CDR1 DFQATT, CDR2 SNEGSKA (reference sequence). The V gene lost 3 bases and the J gene lost 0 bases, with 6 bases spanning the gap. The CDR3 is made up of 13 amino acids. The CDR3 DNA reads as TGCAGTGCTAGGGACATCTCTGGAAACACCATATATTTT. This translates into CSARDISGNTIYF.

This clonotype appeared many times. The chain combines TRBV9 with TRBJ2-2, with D perhaps matching TRBD2 (5 bases). The CDR3 contains 15 residues. Germline CDR1 and CDR2: SGDLS and YYNGEE. The V gene lost 2 bases and the J gene lost 3 bases, with 11 bases spanning the gap. The DNA of the CDR3 is TGTGCCAGCAGCGTGGGATACGGGGACACCGGGGAGCTGTTTTTT. Its translation: CASSVGYGDTGELFF.

The gene calls are TRBV27 and TRBJ2-7; 9 bases line up with TRBD1. V shed 5 bases and J 7 bases; nucleotides not matched to a gene: 6. The CDR3 has 13 residues. CDR1 and CDR2 from the germline V gene are MNHEY and SMNVEV (reference sequence). The DNA of the CDR3 is TGTGCCAGCAGTCTCGGGACAGGGAGGGAGCAGTACGTC. Amino acids: CASSLGTGREQYV.

The rearrangement links TRBV20-1 to TRBJ1-3; possible D gene TRBD1, 6 bases. The CDR3 length is 13 residues. CDR1 is DFQATT, CDR2 SNEGSKA, per germline (reference sequence). The CDR3 loop is CITGFSSGNTIYF. The CDR3 coding sequence is TGCATCACAGGGTTTTCCTCTGGAAACACCATATATTTT.

This clonotype occurred many times. This chain joins TRBV5-5 and TRBJ1-1; the D is unclear. V lost 2 bases and J 4 bases, leaving 9 bases between the germline ends. This CDR3 comprises 13 residues. Germline-derived CDR1 and CDR2 are SGHKS and YYEKEE (reference sequence). The DNA of the CDR3 is TGTGCCAGCAGCTTATTCATGGGCACTGAAGCTTTCTTT. Amino acid sequence: CASSLFMGTEAFF.

The chain carries TRBV20-1 and TRBJ1-2, with 7 bases fitting TRBD1. The CDR3 runs 11 residues. Trimming at V came to 3 bases and at J to 8 bases, leaving 3 bases not matched to a gene. Germline values: CDR1 DFQATT, CDR2 SNEGSKA (reference sequence). For the CDR3, the DNA is TGCAGTGCTAGTAAGGGGGCCGGCTACACCTTC. It is translated as CSASKGAGYTF.

This clonotype appeared many times. V gene TRBV7-8 combines with J gene TRBJ1-1; the match to TRBD1 covers 9 bases. Germline CDR1 is SGHVS and CDR2 is FQNEAQ. This CDR3 comprises 17 residues. The V gene end was trimmed by 5 bases and the J gene end by 0 bases; junction bases not matched to a gene: 10. As DNA, the CDR3 is TGTGCCAGCAGCACCACCACAGGGGGCCTCATGAACACTGAAGCTTTCTTT. Amino acid sequence: CASSTTTGGLMNTEAFF.

At least ten counts were recorded for this clonotype. This chain joins TRBV12-3 or TRBV12-4 and TRBJ2-1; no reliable D call. The CDR3 consists of 14 residues. V was cut by 6 bases and J by 8 bases, with 17 bases left in between. CDR3 region: CASSLWRREDEQFF. The CDR3 DNA sequence: TGTGCCAGCAGCCTCTGGCGGAGAGAGGATGAGCAGTTCTTC.

This clonotype was seen repeatedly, ten times or more. The chain has TRBV30 and TRBJ2-5; D gene unclear. This CDR3 has 13 amino acids. Trimming took off 5 bases at V and 5 bases at J, with 15 bases between the two ends. Germline values: CDR1 GTSNPN, CDR2 SVGIG (reference sequence). CDR3 DNA sequence: TGTGCCTGGGTAGGACCCAACGGGGAGACCCAGTACTTC. Its protein is CAWVGPNGETQYF.

The chain uses TRBV4-1 and TRBJ2-7; no reliable D call. Trimming shortened V by 0 bases and J by 1 base, and 7 bases separated the two germline ends. This CDR3 has 14 residues. Germline V gene data show CDR1 as MGHRA and CDR2 as YSYEKL. The CDR3 coding sequence is TGCGCCAGCAGCCAAGAAGGGCCGTCCTACGAGCAGTACTTC. Translated: CASSQEGPSYEQYF.

This clonotype has a count of ten or more. The J gene is TRBJ1-3, the V gene TRBV5-1; D remains unclear. V was shortened by 1 base and J by 3 bases, with 8 bases between the two germline ends. From germline, CDR1 is SGHRS and CDR2 YFSETQ. This CDR3 is built from 14 residues. The CDR3 here is CASSLFSDGNTIYF. The CDR3 DNA sequence: TGCGCCAGCAGCTTGTTCTCAGATGGAAACACCATATATTTT.

This clonotype was recorded a few times. The rearrangement uses TRBV12-3 or TRBV12-4 and TRBJ2-1, with no clear D. V lost 3 bases and J 5 bases, leaving 8 bases between the germline ends. The length of the CDR3 is 13 residues. CDR3: CASSFPDNNEQFF. For the CDR3, the DNA is TGTGCCAGCAGTTTTCCAGATAACAATGAGCAGTTCTTC.

This clonotype came up a few times. V gene TRBV5-1 combines with J gene TRBJ2-1, with D hard to call. CDR3 length: 15 residues. V was pared by 2 bases and J by 0 bases, with 9 bases between. The germline gives CDR1 SGHRS, CDR2 YFSETQ. The CDR3 DNA reads TGCGCCAGCAGCTTTGAAGGTCCCTCCTACAATGAGCAGTTCTTC. Translation gives CASSFEGPSYNEQFF.

The chain recombines TRBV7-8 with TRBJ2-1, with 8 nucleotides matching TRBD2. V lost 0 bases to trimming and J lost 9 bases; unmatched junction nucleotides: 7. CDR1 is SGHVS, CDR2 FQNEAQ, per germline. This CDR3 region has 15 residues. CDR3 DNA sequence: TGTGCCAGCAGCTTAGCGCCCCGGGGGGGCCTTGAGCAGTTCTTC. Protein: CASSLAPRGGLEQFF.

A few counts support this clonotype. CDR3 in amino acids: CSASQGSLDYGYTF. The CDR3 DNA reads TGCAGTGCTAGTCAGGGGTCCCTCGACTATGGCTACACCTTC. The chain recombines TRBV20-1 with TRBJ1-2, with D perhaps matching TRBD1 (6 bases). Germline V gene lookup returns CDR1 DFQATT and CDR2 SNEGSKA (reference sequence). This CDR3 spans 14 amino acids. Trimming cost V 3 bases and J 3 bases, with 14 bases left between them.

This clonotype was picked up a small number of times. The chain joins TRBV12-3 or TRBV12-4 to TRBJ2-3; D might be TRBD2 (5 bases). This CDR3 contains 13 residues. The germline V and J ends were trimmed by 6 bases and 10 bases, with 17 bases remaining between them. In DNA form, the CDR3 reads TGTGCCAGCAGAAACACCCCGGGGTCCGCGCAGTATTTT. This sequence encodes CASRNTPGSAQYF.

Ten or more counts support this clonotype. The chain has TRBV5-1 and TRBJ2-1; 9 bases agree with TRBD2. The V and J ends lost 4 bases and 4 bases, in that order; junction bases with no gene match: 6. Germline assignment: CDR1 SGHRS and CDR2 YFSETQ. This CDR3 is built from 15 residues. CDR3: CASSLSAGGYNEQFF. Written as DNA, the CDR3 is TGCGCCAGCAGCCTCTCCGCGGGGGGGTACAATGAGCAGTTCTTC.

This clonotype was picked up many times. V gene TRBV19 combines with J gene TRBJ1-6; D is ambiguous. V shed 3 bases and J shed 4 bases, with 7 bases lying between them. Germline V CDR1 and CDR2: LNHDA, SQIVND (reference sequence). CDR3 length: 14 residues. The CDR3 is CASSIRPYNSPLHF. The CDR3 region has the DNA TGTGCCAGTAGTATTCGCCCGTATAATTCACCCCTCCACTTT.

There are many counts of this clonotype. The J gene is TRBJ2-5, the V gene TRBV5-6, with TRBD1 matching over 7 bases. CDR3 size: 12 residues. Germline V gives CDR1 SGHDT, CDR2 YYEEEE. V lost 3 bases, J lost 5 bases, and 1 base stayed unmatched. Here the CDR3 DNA reads TGTGCCAGCAGCTCGACAGGGGAGACCCAGTACTTC. Translation gives CASSSTGETQYF.

This clonotype was picked up a small number of times. The V call is TRBV28, the J call TRBJ2-3; D remains unclear. CDR1 is MDHEN, CDR2 SYDVKM, per germline. CDR3 length: 12 amino acids. The V end lost 4 bases, the J end lost 7 bases, and 9 bases lay between the germline ends. In DNA, the CDR3 is TGTGCCAGCAGTTCACCCTCCTATACGCAGTATTTT. It encodes CASSSPSYTQYF.

The chain combines TRBV4-3 with TRBJ1-2; D is possibly TRBD1 (5 bases). This CDR3 has 15 amino acids. Germline CDR1 and CDR2: LGHNA and YSLEER. Trimming stripped 0 bases from V and 4 bases from J, with 12 bases between. The CDR3 nucleotides are TGCGCCAGCAGCCAAGACAGGGACGGGAGCTATGGCTACACCTTC. Its translation: CASSQDRDGSYGYTF.

This clonotype was detected ten times or more. This rearrangement joins TRBV12-3 or TRBV12-4 to TRBJ2-6, with D possibly TRBD1 on 5 matching bases. The V end lost 4 bases, the J end lost 0 bases, and 7 bases lay between the germline ends. The CDR3 covers 15 residues. The CDR3 nucleotides are TGTGCCAGCAGTTCTACAGGCTCTGGGGCCAACGTCCTGACTTTC. Protein product: CASSSTGSGANVLTF.